Listed here are 3 T cell receptor beta chains from one sample, sequenced in a study of cytomegalovirus exposure and HLA in healthy donors. Vbeta (60) and Jbeta (13) primers were used in the PCR. Assay: immunoSEQ multiplex PCR; the TCRdb copy retains only in-frame clones and omits some. The sample comprises approximately 110,000 clones, 74% of which are singletons, and 3.5% to 5% rests with the top ten. Sequenced material: PBMCs. All receptors derive from a woman between 45 and 65 years old in good health and CMV-seropositive.

The rearrangement uses TRBV25-1 and TRBJ2-7; 7 nucleotides agree with TRBD1. Germline V gene data show CDR1 as MGHDK and CDR2 as SYGVNS. V shed 6 bases, J shed 1 base, and the junction held 15 bases outside the gene matches. The length of the CDR3 is 17 residues. For the CDR3, the DNA is TGTGCCAGCAGCCCAAATTGGGACAGCCTTGGGTCCTACGAGCAGTACTTC. It is translated as CASSPNWDSLGSYEQYF.

This clone came up once. The V call is TRBV18, the J call TRBJ1-1; tentatively, D is TRBD1 (5 bases). Trimming shortened V by 5 bases and J by 4 bases, and 23 bases separated the two germline ends. Germline CDR1 reads KGHSH; CDR2 reads LQKENI. The CDR3 has 17 residues. In nucleotides, the CDR3 is TGTGCCAGCTCATCGAACCGCCTCGCAGGGTCAATCACTGAAGCTTTCTTT. Translation gives CASSSNRLAGSITEAFF.

As regards this clone: Relative to the germline gene, one junction end is altered; a read error may explain this. The same CDR3 can be traced to other DNA sequences in this sample. This rearrangement joins TRBV10-3 to TRBJ2-7; 9 bases agree with TRBD1. The CDR3 has 13 residues. Germline-derived CDR1 and CDR2 are ENHRY and SYGVKD. CDR3 sequence (DNA): TGCGCCATCTCCCAGGACAGGGGCGTAGAGCAGTACTTC. Translated: CAISQDRGVEQYF.